This is a list of T cell receptor beta chains from one sample in a study of blood T cells in healthy people across ages. MiXCR, applied by TCRdb to the 5' RACE reads, yields one record per CDR3 protein. Altogether approximately 1,000,000 distinct CDR3 sequences are present, 40% to 50% being singletons, with the ten largest covering under 20%. The sequencing input was blood. The receptors come from a woman between 55 and 75 years old in good health. Both conserved end residues are part of each CDR3. The D gene is left open where the match is weak. Clone size, where shown, is once, few, many, or a class for clones that have expanded.

v_gene	j_gene	abundance	len	d_gene	CDR3aa	CDR3nt
TRBV25-1	TRBJ1-1	many	14	NA	CASTQWGRDTEAFF	TGTGCCAGCACCCAGTGGGGGAGGGACACTGAAGCTTTCTTT
TRBV9	TRBJ2-5	NA	15	NA	CASSPDPTLGETQYF	TGTGCCAGCAGCCCCGACCCAACCCTGGGAGAGACCCAGTACTTC
TRBV20-1	TRBJ2-1	NA	16	TRBD2	CSAKGGLAGAYNEQFF	TGCAGTGCGAAGGGGGGACTAGCGGGAGCCTACAATGAGCAGTTCTTC
TRBV12-3/TRBV12-4	TRBJ2-1	NA	16	TRBD2	CASTQSGRAYCNEQFF	TGTGCCAGCACCCAAAGCGGGAGGGCCTATTGCAATGAGCAGTTCTTC
TRBV20-1	TRBJ2-3	NA	14	NA	CSARGSRGTDTQYF	TGCAGTGCTAGAGGATCAAGGGGCACAGATACGCAGTATTTT
TRBV2	TRBJ2-7	NA	14	NA	CASSGVQGLYEQYF	TGTGCCAGCTCCGGTGTTCAAGGCCTCTACGAGCAGTACTTC
TRBV20-1	TRBJ2-3	NA	14	NA	CSARRETRTDTQYF	TGCAGTGCTAGACGCGAAACCCGCACAGATACGCAGTATTTT
TRBV27	TRBJ2-5	NA	16	NA	CASSSTHTGVVETQYF	TGTGCCAGCAGTTCCACCCATACGGGGGTAGTCGAGACCCAGTACTTC
TRBV2	TRBJ2-1	few	17	TRBD2	CASRRGGTSGSSSEQFF	TGTGCCAGCAGGCGAGGGGGGACTAGCGGGAGTAGTAGTGAGCAGTTCTTC
TRBV5-1	TRBJ2-7	NA	14	NA	CASSAGDGYYEQYF	TGCGCCAGCAGCGCTGGAGACGGCTACTACGAGCAGTACTTC
TRBV7-8	TRBJ1-1	NA	15	NA	CASSLTPAGRTEAFF	TGTGCCAGCAGCTTAACCCCAGCGGGTAGGACTGAAGCTTTCTTT
TRBV27	TRBJ2-7	many	12	NA	CASRGFTYEQYF	TGTGCCAGCAGGGGGTTTACCTACGAGCAGTACTTC
TRBV27	TRBJ2-7	NA	13	NA	CASSQARPYEQYF	TGTGCCAGCAGTCAGGCCAGGCCCTACGAGCAGTACTTC
TRBV20-1	TRBJ2-4	NA	16	NA	CSAPAGVELAKNIQYF	TGCAGTGCTCCCGCAGGGGTGGAATTGGCCAAAAACATTCAGTACTTC
TRBV9	TRBJ2-5	NA	15	TRBD2	CASSSHSPGGETQYF	TGTGCCAGCAGCAGTCACAGTCCCGGGGGGGAGACCCAGTACTTC
TRBV10-3	TRBJ2-7	NA	15	TRBD2	CAISPGTSGIYEQYF	TGTGCCATCAGTCCGGGGACTAGCGGGATATACGAGCAGTACTTC
TRBV6-1	TRBJ2-7	NA	18	TRBD1	CASSRDRGRGSSSYEQYF	TGTGCCAGCAGTCGCGACAGGGGGCGCGGGTCAAGCTCCTACGAGCAGTACTTC
TRBV3-1	TRBJ1-1	few	14	NA	CASSRRLEDTEAFF	TGTGCCAGCAGCCGACGGCTTGAGGACACTGAAGCTTTCTTT
TRBV6-1	TRBJ2-7	few	17	TRBD1	CASRNPGQGSSSYEQYF	TGTGCCAGCAGGAATCCGGGACAGGGATCCAGCTCCTACGAGCAGTACTTC
TRBV28	TRBJ1-5	NA	15	NA	CASAPRVLSNQPQHF	TGTGCCAGCGCACCCCGGGTCCTTAGCAATCAGCCCCAGCATTTT
TRBV30	TRBJ1-1	NA	13	NA	CAWSVQMNTEAFF	TGTGCCTGGAGTGTACAGATGAACACTGAAGCTTTCTTT
TRBV7-9	TRBJ1-4	NA	17	NA	CASSLGGGGPTNEKLFF	TGTGCCAGCAGCCTAGGGGGTGGGGGACCAACTAATGAAAAACTGTTTTTT